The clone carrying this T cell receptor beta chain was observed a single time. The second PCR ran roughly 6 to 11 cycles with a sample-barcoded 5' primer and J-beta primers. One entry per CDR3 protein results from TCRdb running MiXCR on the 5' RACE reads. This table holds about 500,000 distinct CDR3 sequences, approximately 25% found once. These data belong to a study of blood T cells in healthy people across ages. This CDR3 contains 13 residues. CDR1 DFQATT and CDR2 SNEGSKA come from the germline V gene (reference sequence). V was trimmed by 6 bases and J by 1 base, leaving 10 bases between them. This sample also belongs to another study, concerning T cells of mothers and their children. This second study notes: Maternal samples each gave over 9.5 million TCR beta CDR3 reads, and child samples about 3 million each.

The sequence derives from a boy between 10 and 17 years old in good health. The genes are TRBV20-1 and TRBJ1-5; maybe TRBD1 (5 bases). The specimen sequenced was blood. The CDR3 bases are TGCAGTGCCGCCGGGGGGAGCAATCAGCCCCAGCATTTT. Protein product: CSAAGGSNQPQHF.